This TCR beta chain was sequenced in a study of cytomegalovirus exposure and HLA in healthy donors. Notes on the study in general: Most subjects had HLA-A and HLA-B alleles reportedly predicted accurately by TCR beta sequences.

Worth noting for this clone: Its specificity is not known.

PCR amplification relied on 60 Vbeta primers (plus 13 Jbeta primers). Measured with immunoSEQ multiplex PCR; TCRdb has only the in-frame clones, and not every one. The table includes 110,000 to 150,000 clones, 72% detected once. The germline CDR1 and CDR2 sequences are MDHEN and SYDVKM. CDR3 length: 15 amino acids. Trimming took 5 bases from V and 0 from J, leaving 11 bases between them. This TCR came from a man between 40 and 49 years old in good health and CMV-seronegative. The sample consisted of PBMCs. This sequence joins TRBV28 and TRBJ1-5; possibly TRBD1 for D (6 bases). The CDR3 reads CASSQDRYSNQPQHF. The CDR3 region has the DNA TGTGCCAGCAGTCAGGACAGATATAGCAATCAGCCCCAGCATTTT.